A selection of T cell receptor beta chains follows, all from one sample in a study of identical twins. TCRdb reprocessed the 5' RACE reads via MiXCR and lists one record per CDR3 protein. The repertoire includes 250,000 or so distinct CDR3 sequences, approximately 7.9% of them detected once, and around 5.4% sits in the top ten. These data also featured in a second study, about yellow fever vaccine responses in identical twins.

Sequencing was carried out using CD8+ T cells sorted from blood. The receptors here all came from a woman between 18 and 29 years old in good health. The CDR3 runs from the conserved cysteine through the conserved F or W. Fields, in order: D gene, J gene, clone size, V gene, CDR3 DNA, CDR3 protein. The D gene is left open where the match is weak. Clone size is stated in some rows and not others, as once, few, many or a class when expanded.

d_call: .; j_call: TRBJ1-4; clone_size: few; v_call: TRBV20-1; cdr3_nt: TGCAGTGCTAGAGACCCGGACGAGACAGGTTCTAATGAAAAACTGTTTTTT; cdr3_aa: CSARDPDETGSNEKLFF
d_call: TRBD2; j_call: TRBJ2-1; clone_size: many; v_call: TRBV6-1; cdr3_nt: TGTGCCAGCAGTGAAGCAGAAAATAGCGGGGGCCATGAGCAGTTCTTC; cdr3_aa: CASSEAENSGGHEQFF
d_call: TRBD2; j_call: TRBJ2-5; clone_size: .; v_call: TRBV7-8; cdr3_nt: TGTGCCAGCAGCTCCCCGGGGGGGGCGAATGGGGAGACCCAGTACTTC; cdr3_aa: CASSSPGGANGETQYF
d_call: .; j_call: TRBJ1-5; clone_size: .; v_call: TRBV12-3/TRBV12-4; cdr3_nt: TGTGCCAGCAGTTTTTTTCTGGGGGACCGGGATCAGCCCCAGCATTTT; cdr3_aa: CASSFFLGDRDQPQHF
d_call: .; j_call: TRBJ1-1; clone_size: few; v_call: TRBV4-1; cdr3_nt: TGCGCCAGCAGCCCCGGCCCTGGTGAGGGCACTGAAGCTTTCTTT; cdr3_aa: CASSPGPGEGTEAFF
d_call: .; j_call: TRBJ1-2; clone_size: .; v_call: TRBV1; cdr3_nt: TGCACCAGCGAGCTCCTTAACTATGGCTACACCTTC; cdr3_aa: CTSELLNYGYTF
d_call: .; j_call: TRBJ2-5; clone_size: few; v_call: TRBV11-2; cdr3_nt: TGTGCCAGCAGCTTAGGGTGGGCAGGAGAAGAGACCCAGTACTTC; cdr3_aa: CASSLGWAGEETQYF
d_call: .; j_call: TRBJ2-7; clone_size: .; v_call: TRBV9; cdr3_nt: TGTGCCAGCAGCGCAGAGTGGGGAGGCTACGAGCAGTACTTC; cdr3_aa: CASSAEWGGYEQYF
d_call: TRBD2; j_call: TRBJ2-1; clone_size: many; v_call: TRBV12-3/TRBV12-4; cdr3_nt: TGTGCCAGCATCTCGTTTGTAGCTAGCGGGACCAAAGGGAATGAGCAGTTCTTC; cdr3_aa: CASISFVASGTKGNEQFF
d_call: .; j_call: TRBJ2-7; clone_size: .; v_call: TRBV2; cdr3_nt: TGTGCCAGCAGCTCCATAGGGGGGAGCGAGCAGTACTTC; cdr3_aa: CASSSIGGSEQYF
d_call: .; j_call: TRBJ1-1; clone_size: many; v_call: TRBV29-1; cdr3_nt: TGCAGCGTTCCGATGAACACTGAAGCTTTCTTT; cdr3_aa: CSVPMNTEAFF
d_call: .; j_call: TRBJ1-1; clone_size: many; v_call: TRBV4-1; cdr3_nt: TGCGCCAGCAGCCGAGGCAGCCCCGGACAGTTGATGAACACTGAAGCTTTCTTT; cdr3_aa: CASSRGSPGQLMNTEAFF
d_call: TRBD2; j_call: TRBJ2-1; clone_size: many; v_call: TRBV20-1; cdr3_nt: TGCAGTCCTTTTCTAGCGGGTACCTACAATGAGCAGTTCTTC; cdr3_aa: CSPFLAGTYNEQFF
d_call: .; j_call: TRBJ1-4; clone_size: few; v_call: TRBV15; cdr3_nt: TGTGCCACCAGCAGAGAAAGGAGGGCTAATGGAAAACTGTTTTTT; cdr3_aa: CATSRERRANGKLFF
d_call: TRBD2; j_call: TRBJ2-2; clone_size: few; v_call: TRBV6-4; cdr3_nt: TGTGCCAGCAGTGACTCGACGCTAGCGGCCGGGGAGCTGTTTTTT; cdr3_aa: CASSDSTLAAGELFF
d_call: .; j_call: TRBJ1-5; clone_size: many; v_call: TRBV12-3/TRBV12-4; cdr3_nt: TGTGCCAGCAGTCCAGGGGCGGACAATCAGCCCCAGCATTTT; cdr3_aa: CASSPGADNQPQHF
d_call: .; j_call: TRBJ2-7; clone_size: many; v_call: TRBV29-1; cdr3_nt: TGCAGCGTTGAATTTTACGAGCAGTACTTC; cdr3_aa: CSVEFYEQYF
d_call: TRBD2; j_call: TRBJ2-5; clone_size: few; v_call: TRBV9; cdr3_nt: TGTGCCAGCAGCCTCCGGTCCGGTAGCGGGGCCCAAGAGACCCAGTACTTC; cdr3_aa: CASSLRSGSGAQETQYF
d_call: .; j_call: TRBJ2-5; clone_size: many; v_call: TRBV3-1; cdr3_nt: TGTGCCAGCAGCCAAGTTCTTAGTGAGGCCCAGTACTTC; cdr3_aa: CASSQVLSEAQYF
d_call: TRBD2; j_call: TRBJ2-7; clone_size: many; v_call: TRBV20-1; cdr3_nt: TGCAGTGCTAGAGATTTTAGCGGGGACTCCTACGAGCAGTACTTC; cdr3_aa: CSARDFSGDSYEQYF
d_call: .; j_call: TRBJ1-3; clone_size: few; v_call: TRBV4-1; cdr3_nt: TGCGCCAGCAGCCGAGAACAGGGCAACTCTGGAAACACCATATATTTT; cdr3_aa: CASSREQGNSGNTIYF
d_call: .; j_call: TRBJ1-2; clone_size: many; v_call: TRBV14; cdr3_nt: TGTGCCAGCAGCCAAGAGCCAAGGCCTAACTATGGCTACACCTTC; cdr3_aa: CASSQEPRPNYGYTF
d_call: TRBD2; j_call: TRBJ2-1; clone_size: many; v_call: TRBV4-1; cdr3_nt: TGCGCCAGCAGCCAACGTCTAGCGGAGCCATACAATGAGCAGTTCTTC; cdr3_aa: CASSQRLAEPYNEQFF
d_call: .; j_call: TRBJ2-1; clone_size: .; v_call: TRBV28; cdr3_nt: TGTGCCAGCAGTTTTGTTAGATCATACATGAACAATGAGCAGTTCTTC; cdr3_aa: CASSFVRSYMNNEQFF
d_call: TRBD1; j_call: TRBJ1-1; clone_size: many; v_call: TRBV2; cdr3_nt: TGTGCCAGCCCGAGGGACAGGGGTGGTCACACTGAAGCTTTCTTT; cdr3_aa: CASPRDRGGHTEAFF
d_call: .; j_call: TRBJ2-7; clone_size: few; v_call: TRBV12-3/TRBV12-4; cdr3_nt: TGTGCCAGCACCCCAGCTAGCTACCACGAGCAGTACTTC; cdr3_aa: CASTPASYHEQYF
d_call: TRBD2; j_call: TRBJ2-3; clone_size: .; v_call: TRBV27; cdr3_nt: TGTGCCAGCAGCAGCGGGAGGGGGTACACAGATACGCAGTATTTT; cdr3_aa: CASSSGRGYTDTQYF
d_call: .; j_call: TRBJ1-3; clone_size: many; v_call: TRBV12-3/TRBV12-4; cdr3_nt: TGTGCCAGCAGTCTCCCGGGACTCTCTGGAAACACCATATATTTT; cdr3_aa: CASSLPGLSGNTIYF
d_call: TRBD2; j_call: TRBJ2-7; clone_size: few; v_call: TRBV15; cdr3_nt: TGTGCCACCAGCCCAACTAGCGGGAGTCTCTACGAGCAGTACTTC; cdr3_aa: CATSPTSGSLYEQYF
d_call: TRBD2; j_call: TRBJ2-1; clone_size: few; v_call: TRBV3-1; cdr3_nt: TGTGCCAGCAGCCAAGAATTCACTAGCGGGAGTTTAGGTGAGCAGTTCTTC; cdr3_aa: CASSQEFTSGSLGEQFF
d_call: .; j_call: TRBJ1-3; clone_size: many; v_call: TRBV12-3/TRBV12-4; cdr3_nt: TGTGCCAGCGCCTCACGAGGGTTTTCTGGAAACACCATATATTTT; cdr3_aa: CASASRGFSGNTIYF
d_call: .; j_call: TRBJ2-5; clone_size: many; v_call: TRBV7-8; cdr3_nt: TGTGCCAGCAGCTCCTACGGGGCCCATGAGACCCAGTACTTC; cdr3_aa: CASSSYGAHETQYF
d_call: .; j_call: TRBJ2-2; clone_size: many; v_call: TRBV29-1; cdr3_nt: TGCAGCGTTGAAGATCGAGGGACGTCGAACACCGGGGAGCTGTTTTTT; cdr3_aa: CSVEDRGTSNTGELFF
d_call: .; j_call: TRBJ2-1; clone_size: few; v_call: TRBV5-4; cdr3_nt: TGTGCCAGCAGCTTGGATAGATATATCGGCAATGAGCAGTTCTTC; cdr3_aa: CASSLDRYIGNEQFF
d_call: .; j_call: TRBJ2-7; clone_size: few; v_call: TRBV7-9; cdr3_nt: TGTGCCAGCAGCCCTCAGGTCTCCTACGAGCAGTACTTC; cdr3_aa: CASSPQVSYEQYF
d_call: TRBD1; j_call: TRBJ1-1; clone_size: few; v_call: TRBV15; cdr3_nt: TGTGCCACCAGCCCCCTGGACAGGGCGAACACTGAAGCTTTCTTT; cdr3_aa: CATSPLDRANTEAFF
d_call: .; j_call: TRBJ1-1; clone_size: many; v_call: TRBV28; cdr3_nt: TGTGCCAGCAGTTCCCACCTAGCCAAGGGCGGAAAGAACACTGAAGCTTTCTTT; cdr3_aa: CASSSHLAKGGKNTEAFF
d_call: .; j_call: TRBJ2-2; clone_size: many; v_call: TRBV4-1; cdr3_nt: TGCGCCAGCAGCCAAGTCGGAAGCACCGGGGAGCTGTTTTTT; cdr3_aa: CASSQVGSTGELFF
d_call: TRBD1; j_call: TRBJ2-7; clone_size: few; v_call: TRBV10-3; cdr3_nt: TGTGCCATCAGGGGGACAGGGAACTCCTACGAGCAGTACTTC; cdr3_aa: CAIRGTGNSYEQYF
d_call: .; j_call: TRBJ1-1; clone_size: few; v_call: TRBV27; cdr3_nt: TGTGCCAGCAGTTTATTTATAGGGGCACCGAACACTGAAGCTTTCTTT; cdr3_aa: CASSLFIGAPNTEAFF
d_call: TRBD2; j_call: TRBJ2-7; clone_size: .; v_call: TRBV28; cdr3_nt: TGTGCCAGCAGTTTATTCGGGGAGGGGATCGAGCAGTACTTC; cdr3_aa: CASSLFGEGIEQYF
d_call: .; j_call: TRBJ2-2; clone_size: many; v_call: TRBV9; cdr3_nt: TGTGCCAGCAGCACCAGACCAGGGGAAACGAACACCGGGGAGCTGTTTTTT; cdr3_aa: CASSTRPGETNTGELFF
d_call: TRBD1; j_call: TRBJ2-1; clone_size: many; v_call: TRBV4-1; cdr3_nt: TGCGCCAGCAGCCTTCGCTTTAGGACAGGGCCCCACGATGAGCAGTTCTTC; cdr3_aa: CASSLRFRTGPHDEQFF
d_call: .; j_call: TRBJ2-1; clone_size: .; v_call: TRBV6-5; cdr3_nt: TGTGCCAGCAGTTATGGCCGATCCAATGAGCAGTTCTTC; cdr3_aa: CASSYGRSNEQFF
d_call: TRBD1; j_call: TRBJ2-7; clone_size: few; v_call: TRBV2; cdr3_nt: TGTGCCAGCAGTGGTTGGGACAGGGGGCACAACGAGCAGTACTTC; cdr3_aa: CASSGWDRGHNEQYF
d_call: TRBD2; j_call: TRBJ2-1; clone_size: many; v_call: TRBV20-1; cdr3_nt: TGCAGTGCTTCCGGGACTAGCTCCTACAATGAGCAGTTCTTC; cdr3_aa: CSASGTSSYNEQFF
d_call: TRBD1; j_call: TRBJ1-2; clone_size: many; v_call: TRBV28; cdr3_nt: TGTGCCAGCAGTTTATCTCCCAGGGGGCAGTATGGCTACACCTTC; cdr3_aa: CASSLSPRGQYGYTF
d_call: .; j_call: TRBJ1-1; clone_size: .; v_call: TRBV29-1; cdr3_nt: TGCAGCGTTGTAGACAGGAGGTGGGACGGGAACACTGAAGCTTTCTTT; cdr3_aa: CSVVDRRWDGNTEAFF
d_call: .; j_call: TRBJ1-1; clone_size: many; v_call: TRBV4-1; cdr3_nt: TGCGCCAGCAGCCAAGATCCTTCCCTGGAAGCTTTCTTT; cdr3_aa: CASSQDPSLEAFF
d_call: .; j_call: TRBJ2-7; clone_size: many; v_call: TRBV5-6; cdr3_nt: TGTGCCAGCAGCCGGGCACCCTACGAGCAGTACTTC; cdr3_aa: CASSRAPYEQYF
d_call: TRBD2; j_call: TRBJ2-7; clone_size: .; v_call: TRBV7-4; cdr3_nt: TGTGCCTGCTCCCAGTTTACGGGACTAGCGGGACTATCCTACGAGCAGTACTTC; cdr3_aa: CACSQFTGLAGLSYEQYF
d_call: .; j_call: TRBJ2-3; clone_size: .; v_call: TRBV28; cdr3_nt: TGTGCCAGCAGTCCTTCCGGGACTTCAAGAGATACGCAGTATTTT; cdr3_aa: CASSPSGTSRDTQYF
d_call: TRBD2; j_call: TRBJ2-1; clone_size: few; v_call: TRBV12-3/TRBV12-4; cdr3_nt: TGTGCCAGCAGTGCCGTAGCGGGAAGGGTTTACAATGAGCAGTTCTTC; cdr3_aa: CASSAVAGRVYNEQFF
d_call: TRBD1; j_call: TRBJ2-1; clone_size: .; v_call: TRBV12-3/TRBV12-4; cdr3_nt: TGTGCCAGCAAAGCCGGGACAGGGAGGTCCTACAATGAGCAGTTCTTC; cdr3_aa: CASKAGTGRSYNEQFF
d_call: .; j_call: TRBJ2-3; clone_size: few; v_call: TRBV4-2; cdr3_nt: TGTGCCAGCAGCCAAGAAGACGGAGGGGGGACAGATACGCAGTATTTT; cdr3_aa: CASSQEDGGGTDTQYF
d_call: .; j_call: TRBJ2-1; clone_size: many; v_call: TRBV29-1; cdr3_nt: TGCAGCGCCGGTCCCAGCGGTTACAATGAGCAGTTCTTC; cdr3_aa: CSAGPSGYNEQFF
d_call: .; j_call: TRBJ2-3; clone_size: many; v_call: TRBV5-1; cdr3_nt: TGCGCCAGCAGCTTGGTATGGGAAGGCACAGATACGCAGTATTTT; cdr3_aa: CASSLVWEGTDTQYF
d_call: .; j_call: TRBJ2-1; clone_size: .; v_call: TRBV2; cdr3_nt: TGTGCCAGCAGTGAATCGGGAGTAGATGAGCAGTTCTTC; cdr3_aa: CASSESGVDEQFF
d_call: .; j_call: TRBJ1-4; clone_size: many; v_call: TRBV5-1; cdr3_nt: TGCGCCAGCAGCTTGGAGTTTGCAACTAATGAAAAACTGTTTTTT; cdr3_aa: CASSLEFATNEKLFF
d_call: TRBD1; j_call: TRBJ2-7; clone_size: few; v_call: TRBV7-9; cdr3_nt: TGTGCCACCAGTTCTGGGGACAGGGGGACTTACGAGCAGTACTTC; cdr3_aa: CATSSGDRGTYEQYF